These T cell receptor beta chains were read from a single sample in a study of control samples from healthy donors and cancer patients. The data were produced by immunoSEQ multiplex PCR, yet TCRdb's version contains in-frame clones alone and is incomplete. The sample has about 150,000 clones; roughly nine tenths are singletons. The sample consisted of blood. The origin of the receptors is a woman aged 25 to 39 in good health. Both conserved end residues are trimmed from each CDR3.

v_gene	j_gene	CDR3aa
TRBV7-8	TRBJ2-7	ASSLPQDKEAYEQY
TRBV3-1/TRBV3-2	TRBJ2-7	ASSQREWSEQY
TRBV18	TRBJ2-7	ASSPQGAYEQY
TRBV30	TRBJ1-5	AWSMRGGNQPQH
TRBV4-2	TRBJ2-1	ASSQVGRLDEQF
TRBV7-9	TRBJ2-7	ASSPGQGADEQY
TRBV24-1	TRBJ2-7	ATSALGGSMGQY
TRBV3-1/TRBV3-2	TRBJ2-7	ASSQDKVAGLVREQY
TRBV4-1	TRBJ1-4	ASSQDRGEDNEKLF
TRBV7-9	TRBJ2-2	ASSYRATVIPGELF
TRBV5-6	TRBJ1-5	ASSLGQGLWTQH
TRBV3-1/TRBV3-2	TRBJ1-2	ASSQDSAAGLWYGYT
TRBV30	TRBJ2-7	AWSPGGATYEQY
TRBV6-1	TRBJ1-4	ASSEASANEKLF
TRBV9	TRBJ2-1	ASSPPWGGIYNEQF
TRBV27	TRBJ2-7	ASSPGLAGYEQY
TRBV10-2	TRBJ1-6	ASSEIYGTGSSYNSPLH
TRBV24-1	TRBJ2-5	ATRGSGQETQY
TRBV5-6	TRBJ2-7	ASSLGSGGSYEQY
TRBV11-1	TRBJ2-1	ASSLGGKGQF
TRBV6-5	TRBJ1-5	ASSLGRSGNQPQH
TRBV6-1	TRBJ2-7	ASSESYSWAGTHYEQY
TRBV27	TRBJ2-2	ASSFIGQGSTGELF
TRBV4-1	TRBJ2-7	ASSPIRDNYEQY
TRBV28	TRBJ2-7	ASSLAGTGYEQY